This TCR beta chain was retrieved from a study of T-cell memory formation after mild COVID-19. At the level of the study: Clusters of TCRs were largely donor specific.

TCRdb reprocessed the 5' RACE reads via MiXCR and lists one record per CDR3 protein. The table shows under 300,000 distinct CDR3 sequences, with roughly 8.2% occurring only once. This CDR3 is 16 amino acids long. Trimming at V came to 0 bases and at J to 3 bases, leaving 4 bases not matched to a gene. The germline V gene has CDR1 MGHRA and CDR2 YSYEKL. Study findings and constraints: Day 15 to 85 contracting clones showed balanced CD4/CD8; day 15 to 37 expanders favored CD4+. CD4+ contracting clones were mainly CM and EM; CD8+ ones, EMRA.

As regards this clonotype: Antigen: not known.

This sequence was found in a man aged 18 to 30 who had mild COVID-19 (a few samples of this study predate the infection). Cell type and time point are not known. Sequenced: PBMCs or a T cell subset sorted from them (not recorded which). The V call is TRBV4-1, the J call TRBJ2-3; 9 bases align to TRBD2. The CDR3 loop is CASSQDLAGRTDTQYF. The CDR3 DNA sequence: TGCGCCAGCAGCCAAGATCTAGCGGGGCGTACAGATACGCAGTATTTT.